Described below is a single T cell receptor beta chain sequence and its context. CDR3 length equals 15 residues. V lost 3 bases, J lost 1 base, and 4 bases stayed unmatched. Per germline, CDR1 MNHEY and CDR2 SVGAGI. Profiling relied on immunoSEQ multiplex PCR, and the TCRdb table lists in-frame clones only, not all of them. The sample records fewer than 200,000 clones, approximately 92% being singletons. This entry is derived from a study of control samples from healthy donors and cancer patients. The chain couples TRBV6-5 to TRBJ1-1; TRBD1 agrees at 8 bases. The sequence was obtained from a woman in her sixties in good health. Sequencing was performed on blood. The CDR3 coding sequence is TGTGCCAGCAGTTATCACGGACAGGGGAACACTGAAGCTTTCTTT. Translated, it gives CASSYHGQGNTEAFF.